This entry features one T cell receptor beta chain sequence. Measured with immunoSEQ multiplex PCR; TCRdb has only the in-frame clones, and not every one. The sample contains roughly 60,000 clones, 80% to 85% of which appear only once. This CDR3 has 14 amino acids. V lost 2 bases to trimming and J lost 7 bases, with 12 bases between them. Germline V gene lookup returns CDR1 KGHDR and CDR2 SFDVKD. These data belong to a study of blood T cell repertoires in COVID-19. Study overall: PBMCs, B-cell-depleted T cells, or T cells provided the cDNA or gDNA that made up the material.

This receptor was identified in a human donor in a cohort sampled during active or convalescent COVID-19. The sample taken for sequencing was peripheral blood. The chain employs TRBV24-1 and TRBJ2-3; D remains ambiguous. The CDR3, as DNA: TGTGCCACCAGTGATTCTGACCCGAGGAATACGCAGTATTTT. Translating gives CATSDSDPRNTQYF.